This record covers a single TCR beta chain. Its antigen target is currently unknown. No much larger clonotype is one base removed from it; base qualities were not supplied. This record comes from a study of blood T cell repertoires in COVID-19 (dated by TCRdb to the early 2020s). With regard to the full study: The collaborator samples originated in the United States, Italy and Spain and spanned the acute and convalescent phases of COVID-19. The repertoires were made available in a free public database intended to serve as a resource for research on the immune response to SARS-CoV-2. Samples came from the ongoing ImmuneRACE study (first 160 participants) plus 1,254 subjects from 6 global collaborators. The material from the prospective study consisted of cDNA or gDNA derived from T cells, B-cell-depleted T cells, or PBMCs. Where available, HLA class I and class II types were obtained from metadata supplied by the sample provider rather than from assay-based typing. Subjects who had been exposed to COVID-19, were actively infected with it, or had recovered from it provided the deeply sampled blood TCRbeta repertoires that made up the dataset. Sample metadata almost always included a de-identified subject ID, COVID-19 status, age in years and sex. What the work shows at the level of the full study, not this receptor alone: The quantity of clinical and demographic metadata differed by source and by participant and was supplied without curation.

Collaborating institutions collected whole blood in K2EDTA tubes following their own protocols. For TCRbeta analysis, collaborator samples were shipped as frozen whole blood, as isolated PBMCs, or as DNA extracted from either sample type. The immunoSEQ Assay, a bias-controlled multiplex PCR, was used to amplify TCRbeta CDR3 regions from genomic DNA. Concerning the study's data processing: The number of nucleated cells in each sample was estimated by amplification of reference gene primers within the assay. Sequence reads were collapsed and filtered to measure the absolute abundance of every unique TCRbeta CDR3 rearrangement. For each sample, productive Simpson clonality was calculated as the square root of Simpson's diversity index over productive rearrangements. Here the immuneACCESS table is served through TCRdb, limited to in-frame sequences with V and J called. Missing clones are a known gap in these copies; in checked studies unresolved V genes cover under half, and the rest lacks a known reason. V, J and clone size were drawn from that table, and D and trimming were deduced from the DNA. This sample holds approximately 97,000 clones; around nine tenths were observed only once. The top ten constitute over 2.5% of the sample.

The sequence came from a man in his forties or fifties with active or convalescent COVID-19. Specimen: peripheral blood.

The DNA sequence follows: TGTGCCTGGAGTGTACAAAGAGGTCAGCCCCAGCATTTT. This is translated as CAWSVQRGQPQHF. Recombination linked TRBV30 to TRBJ1-5; no confident D gene assignment can be made. Via the germline V gene (reference sequence), CDR1 is GTSNPN and CDR2 SVGIG. The CDR3 spans 13 residues, from the cysteine through the phenylalanine. This entry keeps only the CDR3 DNA: 39 bases, framed from base 1. At the junction V is shortened by 0 bases and J by 6 bases, with 9 bases in between.